The source of this T cell receptor (beta chain) is a study of blood T cell repertoires in COVID-19. For the study at large: PBMCs, B-cell-depleted T cells, or T cells provided the cDNA or gDNA that made up the material.

How the authors handled the data: Amplifying reference gene primers gave estimates of nucleated cell counts. Sequencing was performed with immunoSEQ multiplex PCR; in TCRdb, only in-frame clones are kept and a portion is missing. D and trimming were read from the DNA, whereas the V and J calls and clone size are those reported in that table. The sample holds around 130,000 clones; about 82% are singletons and the top ten take roughly 2.9%. CDR3 size: 15 residues. Germline CDR1 and CDR2: SGHTA and FQGTGA. The junction had 8 bases not matched to a gene; V was cut back by 5 bases and J by 2 bases. The TCR was taken from a man aged 50 to 60 with acute or convalescent COVID-19. The sample was peripheral blood. V and J are TRBV7-3 and TRBJ2-7; 8 nucleotides line up with TRBD1. CDR3: CASSLDREPAYEQYF. The CDR3 nucleotides are TGTGCCAGCAGCCTGGACAGGGAACCCGCCTACGAGCAGTACTTC.